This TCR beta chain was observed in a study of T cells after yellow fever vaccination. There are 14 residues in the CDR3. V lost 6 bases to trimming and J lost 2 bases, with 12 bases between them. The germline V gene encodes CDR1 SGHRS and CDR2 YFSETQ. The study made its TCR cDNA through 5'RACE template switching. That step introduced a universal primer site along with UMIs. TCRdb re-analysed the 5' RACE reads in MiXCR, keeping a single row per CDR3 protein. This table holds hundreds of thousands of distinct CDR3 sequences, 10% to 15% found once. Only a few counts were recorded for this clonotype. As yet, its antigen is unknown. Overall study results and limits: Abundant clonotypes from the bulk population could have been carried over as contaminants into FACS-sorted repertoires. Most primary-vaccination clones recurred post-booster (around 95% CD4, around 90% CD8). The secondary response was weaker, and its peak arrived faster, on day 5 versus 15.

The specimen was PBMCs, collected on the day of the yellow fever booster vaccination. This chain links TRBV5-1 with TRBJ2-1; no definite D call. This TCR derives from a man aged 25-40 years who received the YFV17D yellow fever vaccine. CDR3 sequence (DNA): TGCGCCAGCAATCTCGATCCGACCTACAATGAGCAGTTCTTC. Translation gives CASNLDPTYNEQFF.